This T cell receptor (beta chain) was profiled in a study of post-analysis software for immune sequencing data. Overall study context: Relapsing-remitting, secondary progressive and progressive-relapsing forms made up the multiple sclerosis disease courses. Broader study findings: Among multiple sclerosis patients, normalized Chao1 diversity was significantly below that of controls. Compared with controls, patients had more of 4 to 6 TRBV segments, including TRBV5-6, TRBV5-1 and TRBV20-1.

As concerns this clonotype: As yet, its antigen is unknown.

V was pared by 2 bases and J by 8 bases, with 7 bases between. CDR1 and CDR2 (germline): ENHRY, SYGVKD. This CDR3 has 13 amino acids. Built from TCR beta cDNA, the libraries had unique molecular identifiers in them. The authors obtained roughly 0.5 million cDNA molecules from roughly 1 to 10 million T cells. TCRdb itself ran the PCR reads through MiXCR, one entry per CDR3 protein. The data contain 700,000 to 800,000 distinct CDR3 sequences, roughly 27% of them singletons. The receptor's source is a girl aged 10 to 17 with multiple sclerosis. The specimen was blood. The chain couples TRBV10-3 to TRBJ1-6; D unclear. In DNA form, the CDR3 reads TGTGCCATCAGTGAGGGGAGAGATTCACCCCTCCACTTT. Amino acid sequence: CAISEGRDSPLHF.